This T cell receptor beta chain was captured by sequencing in a study of shared clonotypes between healthy human individuals. Study-level background: The study drew on a couple of women and three men aged 18 to 49 as donors.

Each unsorted PBMC replicate got 300 ng genomic DNA, some 31,000 genomes. Libraries were prepared by immunoSEQ multiplex PCR; TCRdb keeps only in-frame clonotypes and omits some of them. The table lists about 470,000 clones, roughly 77% of them singletons, with around 14% in the top ten. The germline V gene encodes CDR1 SNHLY and CDR2 FYNNEI. V dropped 1 base and J dropped 4 bases, with 7 bases sitting between them. The CDR3 has 13 amino acids. When samples were unsorted, tens of millions of PBMCs were used for genomic DNA. As concerns this clone: The antigen remains undetermined.

Study results and limitations: The authors sampled blood alone, and tissue repertoires likely differ.

The J gene is TRBJ2-5, the V gene TRBV2; D is perhaps TRBD2 (5 bases). This clonotype originated in a woman aged 40 to 49 in good health. Some clones in this sample may be carry-over from other donors' samples. Sequenced sample: PBMCs. CDR3 nucleotide sequence: TGTGCCAGCAGTGAAGAGAGGGTAGAGACCCAGTACTTC. This sequence encodes CASSEERVETQYF.